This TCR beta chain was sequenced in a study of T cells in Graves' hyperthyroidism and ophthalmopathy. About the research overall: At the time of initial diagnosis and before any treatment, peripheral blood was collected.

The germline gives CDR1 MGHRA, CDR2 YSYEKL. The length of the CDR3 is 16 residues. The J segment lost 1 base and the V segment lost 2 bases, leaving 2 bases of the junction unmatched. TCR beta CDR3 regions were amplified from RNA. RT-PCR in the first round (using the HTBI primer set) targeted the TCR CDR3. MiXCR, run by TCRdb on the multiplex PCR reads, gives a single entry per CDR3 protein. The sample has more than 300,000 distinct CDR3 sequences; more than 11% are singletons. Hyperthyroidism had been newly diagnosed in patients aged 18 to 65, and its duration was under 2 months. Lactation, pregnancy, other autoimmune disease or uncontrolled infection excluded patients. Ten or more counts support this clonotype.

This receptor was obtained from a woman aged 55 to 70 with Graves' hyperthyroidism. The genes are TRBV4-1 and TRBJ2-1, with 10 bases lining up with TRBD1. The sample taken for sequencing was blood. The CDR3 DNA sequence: TGCGCCAGCAGCCAACGGGGACAGGGGTCCTACAATGAGCAGTTCTTC. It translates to CASSQRGQGSYNEQFF.